This paragraph covers one TCR beta chain sequence. This clonotype was detected ten times or more. There is no known antigen for this receptor. The record has no base qualities; no much larger clone is one base away. Explained via the paper, the treatment or condition label denotes: live attenuated yellow fever vaccine strain. A standard Ficoll-Paque protocol was used to isolate PBMCs from peripheral blood. Dynabeads CD4 and CD8 positive selection kits were used to isolate CD4 and CD8 T-cell fractions. TriZol was used to extract RNA from bulk PBMCs, from CD4 and CD8 fractions, and from dextramer-positive and dextramer-negative fractions. The record originates from a study of T cells after yellow fever vaccination (dated by TCRdb to the late 2010s). Background on the whole study: The SMART-Seq v4 Ultra Low Input RNA kit was used to prepare libraries from fractions with low cell numbers. To track T-cell clones before and after primary and booster YFV17D yellow fever vaccination, bulk TCR alpha and beta repertoires were sequenced longitudinally. Two healthy male donors, one aged 18 to 30 and one aged 30 to 40 years, were included in the cohort. Blood was drawn at multiple timepoints before and after primary and secondary immunization, with bulk PBMC replicates and cell subsets isolated. Findings and caveats that apply to the study as a whole: The study included only two donors, which limits how far the findings can be generalized. A small share of clonotypes was detected in both CD4 and CD8 compartments, with the overlap likely arising from convergent recombination. Computational filtering was needed because FACS-sorted repertoires could contain abundant contaminating clonotypes from the bulk population. After the booster, most clones that had expanded after primary vaccination were detected again (roughly 96% of CD4 and around 88% of CD8), suggesting broad maintenance of memory. The secondary T-cell response was found to be weaker but faster than the primary response, with a peak reached on day 5 rather than on day 15.

Sequencing took place on an Illumina NovaSeq 6000. Synthesis of TCR cDNA relied on 5'RACE template switching, a step that introduced a universal primer site along with unique molecular identifiers. cDNA synthesis was primed from both the TCR alpha and TCR beta constant segments. Libraries were amplified in two PCR steps, with sample barcodes and sequencing adapters added in the second step. Libraries were sequenced on Illumina HiSeq 2500 (2x100 bp) or NovaSeq (2x150 bp). The original methods were these. MIGEC was used to demultiplex reads and collapse the reads into UMI consensus sequences, and MiXCR was used for V(D)J alignment. Vaccine-responding clonotypes were identified with edgeR using replicate PBMC samples, with FDR below 0.01 and a log2 fold change above 5 up to day 15 being required. Each bulk clonotype received a CD4 or CD8 identity based on whether the sequenced CD4 or CD8 repertoire contained that clonotype at higher abundance. TCRdb handled the public reads itself, with Q25 trimming in fastp and clone calling in MiXCR, and kept productive beta chains. Records with the same CDR3 protein are collapsed into one entry carrying the most frequent genes and DNA. The V and J calls shown here were made by TCRdb, not taken from the authors' results. For this sample there are 120,000 or so distinct CDR3 sequences; about 15% appear just once. 40% to 45% of the sample is in the top ten clones.

The origin of this receptor is a man aged 18 to 30 who received the YFV17D yellow fever vaccine. The sample here was CD8+ T cells sorted from PBMCs, taken 5 days after the yellow fever booster vaccination.

Here is the DNA: TGTGCCAGCACCCTCACGGAGGCGGGGACAGATACGCAGTATTTT. This gives the protein CASTLTEAGTDTQYF. Recombination linked TRBV6-5 to TRBJ2-3; D gene: possibly TRBD2, on 6 matching bases. The CDR3 sequence holds 15 residues, the cysteine and phenylalanine included. Just CDR3 DNA is preserved here, 45 bases in frame from base 1. Cut back by 7 bases and 3 bases, the V and J ends lie 17 bases apart. CDR1 and CDR2 are drawn from the germline V gene: MNHEY, SVGAGI.